This T cell receptor beta chain is from a study of blood T cell repertoires in COVID-19. Study information: Sample material is recorded as cDNA or gDNA derived from T cells, B-cell-depleted T cells, or PBMCs.

Residents of 24 US areas, aged roughly 18 to 89 years, made up the participants. Clinical history reported by participants formed the basis on which cohorts were assigned. V was cut by 0 bases and J by 4 bases, with 7 bases left in between. The CDR3 has 13 residues. Germline V gives CDR1 GTSNPN, CDR2 SVGIG (reference sequence). Only in-frame clones appear in the TCRdb table, and some are missing; sequencing was by immunoSEQ multiplex PCR. The sample holds about 250,000 clones, over 75% seen once. Specimen: PBMCs or T cells enriched from blood (not recorded which). The chain joins TRBV30 to TRBJ1-3; no firm D call. The source is a woman aged 18-35 years who had recovered from COVID-19. The CDR3 loop is CAWSVREGNTIYF. CDR3 bases: TGTGCCTGGAGTGTACGCGAAGGAAACACCATATATTTT.